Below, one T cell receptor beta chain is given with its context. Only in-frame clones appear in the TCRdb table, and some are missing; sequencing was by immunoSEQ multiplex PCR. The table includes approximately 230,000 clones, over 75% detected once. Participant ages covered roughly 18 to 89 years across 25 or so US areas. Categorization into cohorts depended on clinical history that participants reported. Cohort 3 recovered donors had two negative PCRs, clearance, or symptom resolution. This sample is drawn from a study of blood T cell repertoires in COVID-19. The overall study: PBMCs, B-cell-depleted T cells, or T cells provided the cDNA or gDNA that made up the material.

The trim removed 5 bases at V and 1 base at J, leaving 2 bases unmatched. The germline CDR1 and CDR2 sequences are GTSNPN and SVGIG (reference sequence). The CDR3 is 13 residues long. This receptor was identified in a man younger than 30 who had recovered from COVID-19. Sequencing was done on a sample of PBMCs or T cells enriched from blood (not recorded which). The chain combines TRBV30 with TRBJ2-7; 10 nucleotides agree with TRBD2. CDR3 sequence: CAWGSGGSYEQYF. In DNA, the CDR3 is TGTGCCTGGGGTAGCGGGGGGTCCTACGAGCAGTACTTC.